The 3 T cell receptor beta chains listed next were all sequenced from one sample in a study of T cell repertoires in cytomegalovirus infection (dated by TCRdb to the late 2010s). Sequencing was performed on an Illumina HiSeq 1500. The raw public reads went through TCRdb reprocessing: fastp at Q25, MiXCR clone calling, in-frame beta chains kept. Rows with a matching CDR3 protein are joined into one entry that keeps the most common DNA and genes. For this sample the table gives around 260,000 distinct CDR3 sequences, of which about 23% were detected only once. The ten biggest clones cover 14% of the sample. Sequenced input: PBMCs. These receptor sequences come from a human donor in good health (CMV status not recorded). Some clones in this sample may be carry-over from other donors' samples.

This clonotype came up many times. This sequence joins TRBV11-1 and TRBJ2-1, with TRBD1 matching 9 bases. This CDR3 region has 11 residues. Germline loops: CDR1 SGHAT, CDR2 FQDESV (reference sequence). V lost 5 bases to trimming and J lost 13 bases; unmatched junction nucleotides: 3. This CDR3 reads CASSMDRGQFF. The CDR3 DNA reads TGTGCCAGCAGCATGGACAGGGGTCAGTTCTTC.

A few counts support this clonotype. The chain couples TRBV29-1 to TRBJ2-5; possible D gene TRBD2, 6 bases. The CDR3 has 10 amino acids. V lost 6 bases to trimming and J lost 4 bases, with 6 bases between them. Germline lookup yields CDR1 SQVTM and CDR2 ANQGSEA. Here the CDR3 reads CSVAGETQYF. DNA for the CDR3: TGCAGCGTAGCGGGAGAGACCCAGTACTTC.

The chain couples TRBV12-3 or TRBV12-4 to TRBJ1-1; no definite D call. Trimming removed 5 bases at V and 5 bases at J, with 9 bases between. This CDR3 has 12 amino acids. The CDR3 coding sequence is TGTGCCAGCAGTGGCGGAGGGACTGAAGCTTTCTTT. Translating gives CASSGGGTEAFF.